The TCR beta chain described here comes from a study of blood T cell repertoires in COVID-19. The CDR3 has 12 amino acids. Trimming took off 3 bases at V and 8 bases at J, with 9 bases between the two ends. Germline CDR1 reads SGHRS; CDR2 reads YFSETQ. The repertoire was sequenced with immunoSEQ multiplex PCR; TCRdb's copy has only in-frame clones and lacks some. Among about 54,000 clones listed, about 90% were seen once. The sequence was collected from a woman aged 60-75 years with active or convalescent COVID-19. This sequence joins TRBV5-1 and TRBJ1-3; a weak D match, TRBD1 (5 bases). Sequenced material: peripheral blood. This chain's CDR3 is CASSSIGDTIYF. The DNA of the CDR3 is TGCGCCAGCAGCTCAATAGGGGACACCATATATTTT.